This T cell receptor (beta chain) was sequenced for a study of regulatory T cells in long-lasting Graves disease listed by TCRdb under 2021. About the study as a whole: Persistent Graves' disease was defined as persistently positive TSH receptor autoantibodies together with antithyroid drug treatment for over 5 years. Patients with persistent Graves' disease were compared with patients with newly diagnosed Graves' disease using TCR sequencing and RNA sequencing of peripheral blood. A total of around 35 samples underwent TCR sequencing, from some 13 patients with persistent Graves' disease and roughly 20 patients with newly diagnosed Graves' disease. The study was conducted in China and was registered as a clinical trial. Antithyroid drugs had been taken for 8.5 to 11 years on average by persistent Graves' disease patients in the clinical cohort.

The time point label on this specimen signifies: persistent/refractory GD, antithyroid drugs over 5 years with positive TRAb. RNA was extracted from PBMCs in TRIzol for both TCR sequencing and RNA sequencing. The diagnosis of Graves' disease was made according to American Thyroid Association guidelines. Patients were recruited from an endocrinology department in Xi'an, China. Each patient gave about 10 milliliters of peripheral blood, collected in an EDTA anticoagulant tube. Ficoll Paque Plus density gradient separation was used to isolate PBMCs, and no further T cell sorting was performed. An Agilent 2100 Bioanalyzer and agarose gel were used to check RNA quality, while a NanoDrop 2000 measured RNA concentration. What the research found in general, with its limitations: Lower TCR Shannon entropy and fewer highly expanded clones were observed in persistent Graves' disease patients than in newly diagnosed patients, which suggested clonal expansion. Only the TCR beta chain was sequenced and analyzed. TRBV28, TRBJ1-2 and TRBJ2-5 were preferentially used in persistent disease, while TRBV20-1 and TRBJ2-1 were favored in newly diagnosed disease. Patients with persistent disease shared more public clonotypes (around 2,500) than newly diagnosed patients did (around 1,000). Only peripheral blood was studied, because thyroid tissue, the primary lesion, was inaccessible. The authors acknowledged the small sample size as a limitation that may reduce accuracy.

Library preparation employed multiplex PCR. These reads were obtained on an Illumina HiSeq 4000. CDR3 regions were amplified by Arm-PCR with iRepertoire HTBI primers to construct TCR beta libraries. Before sequencing, the PCR products underwent gel purification. In the authors' own workflow: Gene usage analysis of CDR3 amino acid clonotypes relied on the roughly 60 TRBV and around 13 TRBJ segments identified across samples. COPE and FqMerger were used to merge filtered high-quality paired reads into contigs. Contigs were aligned with BLAST to IMGT TRBV, TRBD and TRBJ reference genes, and CDR3 was defined per IMGT. Highly expanded clones were defined as clonotypes with a frequency above 0.1%. Shannon entropy was used to measure repertoire diversity, and the Gini coefficient was used to measure V-J evenness. A clonotype found in more than one individual was treated as public. TCRdb ran its own pipeline on the public reads, namely fastp trimming at Q25 and MiXCR clone calling, and kept in-frame beta chains. Every CDR3 protein is listed once, alongside the most common genes and DNA of its rows. The V and J calls, along with clone size, are taken from TCRdb and not from the paper's own processing. This sample lists 350,000 to 450,000 distinct CDR3 sequences; more than 20% were detected once. Of the sample, under 25% is held by the ten largest clones.

The CDR3 contains 15 residues, cysteine and phenylalanine counted. Solely the CDR3 DNA is kept, with 45 bases framed from the first base. Germline trimming amounts to 2 bases on V and 3 bases on J, with 4 as the count of junction bases outside the gene matches. From a lookup of the germline V gene, CDR1 and CDR2 are MGHRA and YSYEKL. This clonotype occurred a few times. It lacks a known antigen. Per-base qualities were not stored, and no clone one base away is much larger. The material sequenced was peripheral blood mononuclear cells (PBMCs), taken when the disease was refractory, from a patient treated with antithyroid drugs. The TCR comes from a female donor with Graves disease. The chain employs TRBV4-1 and TRBJ2-7; TRBD2 agrees with 10 junctional bases. The CDR3 in this case is CASSQIAGGFYEQYF. The DNA reads TGCGCCAGCAGCCAAATAGCGGGAGGTTTCTACGAGCAGTACTTC.